This TCR beta chain was retrieved from a study of OX40 agonist ivuxolimab in advanced cancers. Across the study: Head and neck, renal cell, melanoma or hepatocellular carcinoma were the cancers that dose-escalation patients had. Broader study findings: Expanded clones tended on average to be more numerous among CD8+ T cells than CD4+. At 0.1 to 3.0 mg/kg, CD4+ and CD8+ blood T cells expanded clonally by week 6.

Autoimmune disease history or systemic immunosuppression was exclusionary. In the case of this clone: What it binds is unknown.

Only in-frame clones appear in the TCRdb table, and some are missing; sequencing was by immunoSEQ multiplex PCR. The table includes tens of thousands of clones, 70% to 90% detected once. Trimming took off 4 bases at V and 4 bases at J, with 11 bases between the two ends. The CDR3 is 13 amino acids. Germline V gene data show CDR1 as SGHRS and CDR2 as YFSETQ. The chain recombines TRBV5-1 with TRBJ1-2, with D possibly being TRBD1 (5 bases). The source is an adult with an advanced solid tumor such as melanoma, head and neck, liver or kidney cancer. The source material was CD4+ or CD8+ T cells sorted from blood, sampled in a trial of the OX40 agonist ivuxolimab. The CDR3 here is CASSEGVLYGYTF. For the CDR3, the DNA is TGCGCCAGCAGCGAAGGGGTGCTCTATGGCTACACCTTC.